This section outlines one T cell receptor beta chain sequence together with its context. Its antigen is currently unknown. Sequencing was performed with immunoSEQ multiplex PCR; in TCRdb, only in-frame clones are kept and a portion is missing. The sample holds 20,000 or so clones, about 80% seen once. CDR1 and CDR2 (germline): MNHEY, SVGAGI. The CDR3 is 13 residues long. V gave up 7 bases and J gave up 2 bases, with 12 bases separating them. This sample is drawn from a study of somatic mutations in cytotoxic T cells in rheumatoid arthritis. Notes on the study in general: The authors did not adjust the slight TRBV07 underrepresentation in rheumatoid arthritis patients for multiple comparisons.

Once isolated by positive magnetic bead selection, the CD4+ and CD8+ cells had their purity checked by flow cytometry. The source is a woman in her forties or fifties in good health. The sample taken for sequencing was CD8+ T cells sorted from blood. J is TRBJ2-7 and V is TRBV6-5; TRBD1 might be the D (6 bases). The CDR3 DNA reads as TGTGCCAGCAAGGCAGGGGTCCCCTACGAGCAGTACTTC. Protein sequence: CASKAGVPYEQYF.